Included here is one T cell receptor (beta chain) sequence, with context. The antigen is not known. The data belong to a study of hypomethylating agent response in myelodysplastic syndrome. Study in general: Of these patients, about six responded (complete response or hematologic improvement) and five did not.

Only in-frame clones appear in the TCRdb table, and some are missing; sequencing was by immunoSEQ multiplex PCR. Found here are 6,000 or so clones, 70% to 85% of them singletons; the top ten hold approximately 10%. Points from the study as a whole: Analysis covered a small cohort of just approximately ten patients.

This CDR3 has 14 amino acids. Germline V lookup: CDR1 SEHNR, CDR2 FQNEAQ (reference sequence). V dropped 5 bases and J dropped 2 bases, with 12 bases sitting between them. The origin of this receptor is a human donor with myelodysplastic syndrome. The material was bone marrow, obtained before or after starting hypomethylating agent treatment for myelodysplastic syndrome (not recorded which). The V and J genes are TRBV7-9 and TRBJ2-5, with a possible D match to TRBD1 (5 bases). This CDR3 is CASSRQSRQETQYF. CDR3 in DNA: TGTGCCAGCAGCCGACAGTCAAGGCAAGAGACCCAGTACTTC.